The 15 T cell receptor beta chains reported below all come from one sample, sequenced in a study of human T cells and chemical hapten exposure. Noted time point: pre-sensitization, week 0. Indicated treatment: therapeutic diphenylcyclopropenone sensitization with weekly scalp DPC. From the RACE reads, TCRdb called clonotypes with MiXCR, one entry per CDR3 protein. The table includes 60,000 to 70,000 distinct CDR3 sequences, approximately 11% detected once. Sequenced here: whole blood, sampled in connection with sensitization to the hapten diphenylcyclopropenone (DPC). The receptors derive from a woman aged 50 to 65 with alopecia areata. Some clones in this sample may be carry-over from other donors' samples.

This clonotype was seen only a few times. CDR3 coding DNA: TGTGCCAGCAGCCAAGTTGAGACCCAGTACTTC. Protein: CASSQVETQYF. This chain uses TRBV3-1 with TRBJ2-5; no definite D call. Trimming took 1 base from V and 5 from J, leaving 2 bases between them. Germline loops: CDR1 LGHDT, CDR2 YNNKEL (reference sequence). CDR3 length: 11 residues.

This clonotype was detected ten times or more. The chain recombines TRBV27 with TRBJ1-4, with D maybe TRBD1 (5 bases). The CDR3 has 15 residues. Trimming removed 7 bases from V and 4 bases from J, with 16 bases in between. The germline V gene has CDR1 MNHEY and CDR2 SMNVEV (reference sequence). CDR3 protein: CASKPGTAYNEKLFF. The CDR3 region has the DNA TGTGCCAGCAAACCGGGGACGGCCTATAATGAAAAACTGTTTTTT.

This clonotype was recorded once. A much larger clone lies one base from this, so it may be a read error. This chain joins TRBV15 and TRBJ2-3; D possibly corresponds to TRBD2 (6 bases). CDR3 length: 17 amino acids. Trimming removed 1 base at V and 1 base at J, with 15 bases between. The germline V gene has CDR1 LNHNV and CDR2 YYDKDF (reference sequence). The CDR3 spells CATSRGSGPGGTDTQYF. The CDR3 DNA follows: TGTGCCACCAGCAGAGGAAGCGGGCCCGGGGGCACAGATACGCAGTATTTT.

This clonotype was picked up many times. The chain joins TRBV2 to TRBJ2-7; D unclear. Trimming stripped 2 bases from V and 3 bases from J, with 8 bases between. The CDR3 runs 13 residues. CDR1 is SNHLY and CDR2 is FYNNEI in the germline V gene. The CDR3 DNA sequence: TGTGCCAGCAGTGAATCGGACGGCTACGAGCAGTACTTC. This encodes CASSESDGYEQYF.

The sample holds many counts of this clonotype. V is TRBV7-2 and J is TRBJ2-5; D perhaps matches TRBD1 (6 bases). Trimming took off 7 bases at V and 5 bases at J, with 29 bases between the two ends. Germline CDR1 and CDR2: SGHTA and FQGNSA. The CDR3 totals 18 residues. The CDR3 reads CASKTAERGLSKAETQYF. The CDR3 DNA reads TGTGCCAGCAAGACCGCGGAGAGGGGGTTGTCAAAGGCGGAGACCCAGTACTTC. Complete variable domain (other parts from reference TRBV7-2 and TRBJ2-5): GAGVSQSPSNKVTEKGKDVELRCDPISGHTALYWYRQSLGQGLEFLIYFQGNSAPDKSGLPSDRFSAERTGGSVSTLTIQRTQQEDSAVYLCASKTAERGLSKAETQYFGPGTRLLVL.

This clonotype showed up just a few times. The chain joins TRBV7-9 to TRBJ1-1; D uncertain. This CDR3 region has 11 residues. From germline, CDR1 is SEHNR and CDR2 FQNEAQ (reference sequence). With 7 bases removed from V and 8 bases from J, the gap between germline ends came to 11 bases. Written as DNA, the CDR3 is TGTGCCAGCACCACAACCGAAGAAGCTTTCTTT. Translating gives CASTTTEEAFF. The full variable domain, its missing parts supplied by reference TRBV7-9 and TRBJ1-1, is DTGVSQNPRHKITKRGQNVTFRCDPISEHNRLYWYRQTLGQGPEFLTYFQNEAQLEKSRLLSDRFSAERPKGSFSTLEIQRTEQGDSAMYLCASTTTEEAFFGQGTRLTVV.

This sequence joins TRBV23-1 and TRBJ2-5; no definite D call. TRBV23-1 is placed among ORFs of uncertain function. Between the trimmed V and J ends, which lost 6 bases and 4 bases, there was a span of 15 bases. The CDR3 length is 14 residues. CDR3 coding DNA: TGCGCCAGCAGCCAGTGGGGTAATTCAGAGACCCAGTACTTC. Its protein product is CASSQWGNSETQYF.

This clonotype was observed many times. This rearrangement joins TRBV19 to TRBJ2-7; D may correspond to TRBD1 or TRBD2 (6 bases each). Deletions cut 6 bases from V and 7 bases from J, with 19 bases between. Looked up from germline, CDR1 is LNHDA and CDR2 is SQIVND (reference sequence). This CDR3 has 14 residues. CDR3 nucleotide sequence: TGTGCCAGTAGCTTCCGGTGGGGGGCGGAGGAGCAGTACTTC. It specifies CASSFRWGAEEQYF.

This clonotype was picked up one time. The germline gene is not matched at one end of the junction; a read error may be the cause. The rearrangement joins TRBV28 to TRBJ2-4; 10 positions match TRBD1. CDR1 is MDHEN and CDR2 is SYDVKM in the germline V gene. This CDR3 region has 14 residues. CDR3 bases: TGTGCCAGCAGTAAGGGACAGGGGAGATACATTCAGTGCTTC. The encoded protein is CASSKGQGRYIQCF.

This rearrangement joins TRBV18 to TRBJ2-3; 14 positions match TRBD2. V trimming: 2 bases; J trimming: 5 bases; junction bases outside the gene matches: 9. The CDR3 is 18 residues long. Germline V lookup: CDR1 KGHSH, CDR2 LQKENI. The CDR3: CASSPNMGLAGVRDTQYF. CDR3 DNA sequence: TGTGCCAGCTCACCAAATATGGGACTAGCGGGGGTCCGAGATACGCAGTATTTT.

This clonotype was found many times. The rearrangement joins TRBV7-9 to TRBJ1-5; 9 nucleotides line up with TRBD1. The V segment lost 1 base and the J segment 5 bases; nucleotides outside the gene matches: 3. The CDR3 has 15 residues. Germline V gene data show CDR1 as SEHNR and CDR2 as FQNEAQ (reference sequence). Written as DNA, the CDR3 is TGTGCCAGCAGCTTAGAGACAGGGGGGCATCAGCCCCAGCATTTT. It encodes CASSLETGGHQPQHF.

This clonotype was observed a few times. The genes are TRBV7-9 and TRBJ1-5; possibly TRBD1 for D (6 bases). V lost 5 bases, J lost 3 bases, and 14 bases lay in between. The germline V gene encodes CDR1 SEHNR and CDR2 FQNEAQ (reference sequence). The CDR3 extends over 15 amino acids. The CDR3 nucleotides read TGTGCCAGCAGCATACAGGGTGGAGTCAATCAGCCCCAGCATTTT. It codes for CASSIQGGVNQPQHF.

The table lists this clonotype with many counts. This sequence joins TRBV7-2 and TRBJ2-1, with unresolved D. CDR1 and CDR2 (germline): SGHTA, FQGNSA. V lost 3 bases and J lost 8, with 17 bases in between. The CDR3 length is 15 residues. The CDR3 nucleotides read TGTGCCAGCAGCTTTGGGTCGACTCTTGTAGATGAGCAGTTCTTC. It is translated as CASSFGSTLVDEQFF.

This clonotype was counted a few times. The CDR3 region is CASSLEGAEKTQYF. CDR3 in DNA: TGTGCCAGCAGTTTAGAGGGGGCCGAGAAGACCCAGTACTTC. The rearrangement uses TRBV27 and TRBJ2-5, with 7 bases matching TRBD1. The germline gives CDR1 MNHEY, CDR2 SMNVEV (reference sequence). The junction had 6 bases not matched to a gene; V was cut back by 2 bases and J by 6 bases. This CDR3 is built from 14 residues.

This chain joins TRBV4-1 and TRBJ2-1, with TRBD2 matching 8 bases. Germline loops: CDR1 MGHRA, CDR2 YSYEKL. The CDR3 consists of 15 residues. V lost 3 bases to trimming and J lost 10 bases; unmatched junction nucleotides: 11. The CDR3 spells CASSHSLAGGPEQFF. The CDR3 nucleotides read TGCGCCAGCAGCCATAGCCTGGCGGGAGGCCCCGAGCAGTTCTTC.